The 17 T cell receptor beta chains below come from one sample, sequenced in a study of T-cell reconstitution after alpha-beta-depleted transplantation in children. Preparation of the TCRbeta library used unique molecular identifiers. TCRdb recomputed calls from the PCR reads with MiXCR, one row per CDR3 protein. The top ten clones hold approximately 14% of a sample with approximately 520,000 distinct CDR3 sequences, roughly an eighth of them seen once. The sequences come from PBMCs, mostly from graft donor cells, collected 180 days after TCRalphabeta/CD19-depleted stem cell transplant. The receptors shown here come from a female patient aged 2-10 years who had a stem cell transplant for aplastic anemia, so the T cells may come from the graft donor.

The chain joins TRBV7-9 to TRBJ1-1; 8 nucleotides match TRBD1. CDR1 SEHNR and CDR2 FQNEAQ come from the germline V gene (reference sequence). V shed 5 bases and J 7 bases; nucleotides not matched to a gene: 9. CDR3 size: 14 residues. The DNA for the CDR3 is TGTGCCAGCAGCGCCTCAGGGGGCCGGGGTGAAGCTTTCTTT. Amino acids: CASSASGGRGEAFF.

The table lists this clonotype with a few counts. The gene calls are TRBV20-1 and TRBJ2-3; tentatively, D is TRBD2 (6 bases). The CDR3 contains 13 residues. CDR1 and CDR2 from the germline V gene are DFQATT and SNEGSKA (reference sequence). V dropped 8 bases and J dropped 6 bases, with 18 bases sitting between them. CDR3 DNA sequence: TGCAGTTTAGCGGATTCTCTTAGGGATACGCAGTATTTT. Translating it yields CSLADSLRDTQYF.

The V and J genes are TRBV18 and TRBJ2-1; D may be TRBD1 (6 bases). The CDR3 runs to 19 residues. CDR1 KGHSH and CDR2 LQKENI come from the germline V gene. The V end was cut by 5 bases, the J end by 0 bases, with 23 bases between. The CDR3 loop reads CASSARLRDKPLSYNEQFF. The CDR3 DNA reads as TGTGCCAGCTCAGCCCGACTCCGGGACAAACCTCTCTCCTACAATGAGCAGTTCTTC.

This clonotype came up a few times. The rearrangement uses TRBV28 and TRBJ2-7; 9 positions agree with TRBD2. The CDR3 is made up of 15 amino acids. The J segment lost 2 bases and the V segment lost 6 bases, leaving 8 bases of the junction unmatched. Germline CDR1 reads MDHEN; CDR2 reads SYDVKM. This chain's CDR3 is CASSTRTSVAYEQYF. The CDR3 nucleotides are TGTGCCAGCAGCACTCGGACTAGCGTCGCCTACGAGCAGTACTTC.

The gene calls are TRBV20-1 and TRBJ2-7, with D possibly being TRBD1 (6 bases). Per germline, CDR1 DFQATT and CDR2 SNEGSKA (reference sequence). V lost 3 bases and J 5 bases, leaving 17 bases between the germline ends. This CDR3 spans 14 amino acids. The DNA for the CDR3 is TGCAGTGCTAGCGATGGGGCAGGGGAAGACGAGCAGTACTTC. Its protein is CSASDGAGEDEQYF.

The sample holds a few counts of this clonotype. This chain links TRBV29-1 with TRBJ2-1; D call uncertain. V lost 0 bases to trimming and J lost 0 bases, with 9 bases between them. Per the germline V gene, CDR1 is SQVTM and CDR2 is ANQGSEA. The CDR3 has 15 residues. CDR3 in amino acids: CSVEDLVSSYNEQFF. CDR3 DNA: TGCAGCGTTGAAGATCTGGTGAGCTCCTACAATGAGCAGTTCTTC.

V usage is TRBV6-6 and J usage is TRBJ1-2; TRBD1 matches 7 bases. From germline, CDR1 is MNHNY and CDR2 SVGAGI (reference sequence). This CDR3 contains 13 residues. With V trimmed by 5 bases and J by 8 bases, 8 bases remained unmatched. The CDR3 is CASSQWDSGGYTF. The CDR3 DNA reads as TGTGCCAGCAGTCAGTGGGACAGTGGCGGCTACACCTTC.

Only a few counts were recorded for this clonotype. The chain is built from TRBV5-1 and TRBJ2-2; D not resolved. CDR1 is SGHRS and CDR2 is YFSETQ in the germline V gene. Trimming took off 0 bases at V and 11 bases at J, with 11 bases between the two ends. The CDR3 is 13 amino acids. The CDR3 nucleotides read TGCGCCAGCAGCTTGGACGGGTCCCAAGAGCTGTTTTTT. Translation: CASSLDGSQELFF.

This clonotype has only a few counts. The chain uses TRBV27 and TRBJ2-3, with a tentative D call TRBD1 (8 bases). The V gene's germline CDR1 is MNHEY and CDR2 SMNVEV (reference sequence). Trimming shortened V by 1 base and J by 5 bases, and 25 bases separated the two germline ends. This CDR3 contains 19 residues. CDR3 nucleotides: TGTGCCAGCAGTTTATATCCCCCCCGGACAGGGAGGGATTTAGATACGCAGTATTTT. Amino acids: CASSLYPPRTGRDLDTQYF.

This clonotype occurred many times. This sequence joins TRBV29-1 and TRBJ2-5; D gene uncertain. Trimming pared 7 bases from V and 5 bases from J, leaving 14 bases between. The germline V gene encodes CDR1 SQVTM and CDR2 ANQGSEA. CDR3 length equals 12 residues. CDR3 in amino acids: CSASGGAETQYF. The CDR3 bases are TGCAGCGCCTCAGGTGGCGCGGAGACCCAGTACTTC.

The CDR3 spells CASSRRGQGTGELFF. The CDR3 nucleotides are TGTGCCAGCTCTCGTCGGGGACAGGGGACCGGGGAGCTGTTTTTT. The rearrangement joins TRBV18 to TRBJ2-2; TRBD1 matches 10 bases. Germline V gives CDR1 KGHSH, CDR2 LQKENI. V lost 6 bases to trimming and J lost 5 bases; unmatched junction nucleotides: 6. The CDR3 spans 15 residues.

A few counts support this clonotype. The chain links TRBV18 to TRBJ1-5; D ambiguous. CDR1 and CDR2 (germline): KGHSH, LQKENI. The CDR3 loop spans 14 amino acids. Deletions cut 3 bases from V and 3 bases from J, with 9 bases between. Here the CDR3 reads CASSPAITNQPQHF. As DNA, the CDR3 is TGTGCCAGCTCACCGGCTATCACCAATCAGCCCCAGCATTTT.

The chain employs TRBV20-1 and TRBJ2-3; possible D gene TRBD2, 5 bases. V was cut by 1 base and J by 2 bases, with 7 bases left in between. The CDR3 totals 13 residues. Germline CDR1 DFQATT, CDR2 SNEGSKA (reference sequence). As DNA, the CDR3 is TGCAGTGCTAGAGCCCGGGACACAGATACGCAGTATTTT. Its protein is CSARARDTDTQYF.

Many counts were recorded for this clonotype. This rearrangement joins TRBV21-1 to TRBJ2-7; TRBD1 was called by the table and not checked on the DNA. TRBV21-1 is listed as a pseudogene. This CDR3 contains 19 residues. The CDR3 DNA follows: TGTGCCAGCAGCTCTTTCACCGGGACGGAGGATTTTTGGACCTACGAGCAGTACTTC. Protein: CASSSFTGTEDFWTYEQYF.

This chain links TRBV18 with TRBJ2-7, with 8 bases fitting TRBD2. V lost 0 bases, J lost 2 bases, and 3 bases stayed unmatched. This CDR3 has 15 residues. Germline lookup yields CDR1 KGHSH and CDR2 LQKENI. This chain's CDR3 is CASSPPGLGAYEQYF. DNA for the CDR3: TGTGCCAGCTCACCACCGGGACTAGGAGCCTACGAGCAGTACTTC.

The chain carries TRBV6-5 and TRBJ1-4, with 7 bases lining up with TRBD1. Germline assignment: CDR1 MNHEY and CDR2 SVGAGI. With V trimmed by 0 bases and J by 8 bases, 6 bases remained unmatched. CDR3 length equals 15 residues. CDR3 bases: TGTGCCAGCAGTTACTCTTGGGGACAGCACGAAAAACTGTTTTTT. The encoded protein is CASSYSWGQHEKLFF.

This clonotype was picked up a small number of times. The CDR3 spells CASSQGVDRLTGTDTQYF. CDR3 nucleotides: TGCGCCAGCAGCCAAGGAGTCGATAGGTTAACCGGCACAGATACGCAGTATTTT. The chain recombines TRBV4-3 with TRBJ2-3; unclear D gene. CDR1 and CDR2 from the germline V gene are LGHNA and YSLEER. This CDR3 is 18 amino acids long. V lost 1 base and J 1 base, leaving 18 bases between the germline ends.